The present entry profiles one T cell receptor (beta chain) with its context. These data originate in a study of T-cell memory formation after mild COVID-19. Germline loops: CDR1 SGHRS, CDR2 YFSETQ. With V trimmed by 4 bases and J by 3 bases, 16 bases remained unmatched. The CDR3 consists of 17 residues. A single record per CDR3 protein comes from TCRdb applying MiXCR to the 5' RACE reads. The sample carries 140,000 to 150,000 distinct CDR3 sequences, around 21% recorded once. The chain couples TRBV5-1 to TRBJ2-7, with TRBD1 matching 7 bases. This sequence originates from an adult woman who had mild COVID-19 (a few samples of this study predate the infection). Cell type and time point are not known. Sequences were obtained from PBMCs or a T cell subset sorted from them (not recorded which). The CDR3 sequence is CASSLPIRGRAGYEQYF. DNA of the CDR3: TGCGCCAGCAGCCTACCGATAAGGGGGCGCGCAGGCTACGAGCAGTACTTC.